This T cell receptor beta chain was identified in a study of STAT5B mutations in CD4+ large granular lymphocyte leukemia. Study overall: Healthy donors showed HLA-associated enrichment of the CDR3 'QG' motif.

General study results and limits: Around 25% of private leukemic clonotypes occurred rarely in other patients' non-leukemic repertoires. Compared with healthy controls (2/35), patient top clones favored TRBV06 (8/27).

Produced via immunoSEQ multiplex PCR; TCRdb's table is partial and in-frame only. The table includes about 40,000 clones, more than 80% detected once. With respect to this clone: Its antigen is undetermined.

The CDR3 consists of 16 residues. The germline V gene encodes CDR1 SGHDN and CDR2 FVKESK. V was shortened by 0 bases and J by 3 bases, with 15 bases between the two germline ends. This receptor was taken from a human donor in good health. Sequencing was performed on CD4+ T cells from blood buffy coats. The chain uses TRBV14 and TRBJ2-7; TRBD2 might be the D (6 bases). The CDR3: CASSQEIPGGGYEQYF. The DNA of the CDR3 is TGTGCCAGCAGCCAAGAAATCCCCGGGGGAGGCTACGAGCAGTACTTC.